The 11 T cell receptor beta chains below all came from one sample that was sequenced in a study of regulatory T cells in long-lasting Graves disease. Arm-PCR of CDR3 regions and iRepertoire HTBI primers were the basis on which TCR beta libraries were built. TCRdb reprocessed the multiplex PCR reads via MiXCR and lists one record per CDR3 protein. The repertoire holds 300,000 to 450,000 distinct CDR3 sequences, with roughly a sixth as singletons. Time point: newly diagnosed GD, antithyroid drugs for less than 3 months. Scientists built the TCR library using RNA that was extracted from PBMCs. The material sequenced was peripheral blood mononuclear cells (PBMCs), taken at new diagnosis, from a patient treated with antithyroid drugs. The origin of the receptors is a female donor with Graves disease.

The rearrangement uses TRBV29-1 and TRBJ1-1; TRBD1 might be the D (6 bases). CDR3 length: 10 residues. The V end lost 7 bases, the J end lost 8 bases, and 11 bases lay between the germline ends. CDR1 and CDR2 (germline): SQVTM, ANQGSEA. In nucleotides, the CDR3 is TGCAGCGCCCGGACAGCAGAAGCTTTCTTT. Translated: CSARTAEAFF.

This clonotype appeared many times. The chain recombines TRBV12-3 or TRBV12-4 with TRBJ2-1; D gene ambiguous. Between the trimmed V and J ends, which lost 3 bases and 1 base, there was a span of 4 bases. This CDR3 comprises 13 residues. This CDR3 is CASSFASYNEQFF. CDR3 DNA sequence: TGTGCCAGCAGTTTTGCGTCCTACAATGAGCAGTTCTTC.

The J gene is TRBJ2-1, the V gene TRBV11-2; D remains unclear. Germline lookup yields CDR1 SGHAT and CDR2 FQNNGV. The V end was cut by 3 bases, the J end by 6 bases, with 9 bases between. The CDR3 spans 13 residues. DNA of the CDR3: TGTGCCAGCAGCTTTGGAGTCGGCAATGAGCAGTTCTTC. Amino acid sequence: CASSFGVGNEQFF. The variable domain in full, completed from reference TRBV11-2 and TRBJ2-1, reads EAGVAQSPRYKIIEKRQSVAFWCNPISGHATLYWYQQILGQGPKLLIQFQNNGVVDDSQLPKDRFSAERLKGVDSTLKIQPAKLEDSAVYLCASSFGVGNEQFFGPGTRLTVL.

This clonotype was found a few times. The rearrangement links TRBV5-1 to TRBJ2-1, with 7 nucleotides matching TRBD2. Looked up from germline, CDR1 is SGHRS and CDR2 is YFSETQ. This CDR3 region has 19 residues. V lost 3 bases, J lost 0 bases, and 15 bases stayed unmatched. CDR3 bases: TGCGCCAGCAGCTCGTACGGGACGTCCGGGACTACCTCCTACAATGAGCAGTTCTTC. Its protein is CASSSYGTSGTTSYNEQFF.

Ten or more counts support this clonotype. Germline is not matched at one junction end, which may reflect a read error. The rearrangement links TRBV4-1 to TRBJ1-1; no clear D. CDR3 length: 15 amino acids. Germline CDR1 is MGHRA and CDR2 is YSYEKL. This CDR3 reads CASSQETPGGLPHIF. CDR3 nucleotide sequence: TGCGCCAGCAGCCAAGAGACGCCCGGAGGCCTCCCGCACATATTT.

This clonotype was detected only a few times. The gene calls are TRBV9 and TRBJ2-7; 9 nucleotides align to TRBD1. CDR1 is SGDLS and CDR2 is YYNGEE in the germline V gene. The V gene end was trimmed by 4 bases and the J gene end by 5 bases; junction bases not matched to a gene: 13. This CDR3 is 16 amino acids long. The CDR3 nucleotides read TGTGCCAGCAGCCCAGGTAGATGGACAGGGGCCCACGAGCAGTACTTC. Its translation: CASSPGRWTGAHEQYF.

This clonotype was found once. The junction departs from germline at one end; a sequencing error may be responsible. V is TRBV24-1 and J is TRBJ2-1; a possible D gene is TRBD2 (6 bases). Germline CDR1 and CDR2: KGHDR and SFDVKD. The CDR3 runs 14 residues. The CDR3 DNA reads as TGTGCCACCGGTGACGGGGGCTCCTACAATGAGCAGTTCTTC. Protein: CATGDGGSYNEQFF.

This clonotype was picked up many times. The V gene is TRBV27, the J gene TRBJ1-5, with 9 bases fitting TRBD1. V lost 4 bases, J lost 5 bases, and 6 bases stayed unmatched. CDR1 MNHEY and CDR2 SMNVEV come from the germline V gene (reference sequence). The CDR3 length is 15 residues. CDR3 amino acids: CASSSLRQGDQPQHF. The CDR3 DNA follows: TGTGCCAGCAGTTCCCTCAGACAGGGGGATCAGCCCCAGCATTTT.

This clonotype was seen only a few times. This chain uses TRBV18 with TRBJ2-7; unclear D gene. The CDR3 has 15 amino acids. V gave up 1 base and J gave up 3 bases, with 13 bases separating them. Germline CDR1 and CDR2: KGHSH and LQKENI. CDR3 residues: CASSPRHATYYEQYF. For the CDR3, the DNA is TGTGCCAGCTCACCACGACATGCCACCTACTACGAGCAGTACTTC. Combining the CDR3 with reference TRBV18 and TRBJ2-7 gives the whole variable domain NAGVMQNPRHLVRRRGQEARLRCSPMKGHSHVYWYRQLPEEGLKFMVYLQKENIIDESGMPKERFSAEFPKEGPSILRIQQVVRGDSAAYFCASSPRHATYYEQYFGPGTRLTVT.

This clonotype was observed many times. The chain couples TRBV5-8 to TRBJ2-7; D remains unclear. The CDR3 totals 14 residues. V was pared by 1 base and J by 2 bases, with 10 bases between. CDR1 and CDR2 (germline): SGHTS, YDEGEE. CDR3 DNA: TGTGCCAGCAGCTTGTCTCCCGCAACCTACGAGCAGTACTTC. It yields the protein CASSLSPATYEQYF.

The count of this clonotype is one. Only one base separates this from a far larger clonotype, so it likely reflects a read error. CDR3 loop: CASSSLGTSIYYNEQYF. The CDR3 DNA is TGTGCCAGCAGTTCGCTAGGGACTTCGATTTACTACAATGAGCAGTACTTC. The V and J genes are TRBV6-2 or TRBV6-3 and TRBJ2-1, with a weak D call TRBD2 (6 bases). The J call could be wrong; TRBJ2-7 is a better fit for the DNA end. CDR3 length: 17 amino acids. The V gene's germline CDR1 is MNHEY and CDR2 SVGEGT.